This T cell receptor (beta chain) was identified during a study of blood T cell repertoires in COVID-19. At the level of the study: In each case, the material was cDNA or gDNA derived from T cells, B-cell-depleted T cells, or PBMCs.

The CDR3 length is 18 residues. The V gene's germline CDR1 is MNHEY and CDR2 SMNVEV (reference sequence). V dropped 5 bases and J dropped 0; count of bases not matched to a gene: 9. The participants were between roughly 18 and 89 years old and came from under 25 US areas. Cohort assignment relied on participant-reported clinical history. Clones were read by immunoSEQ multiplex PCR, and TCRdb kept only the in-frame ones, dropping some. Of some 290,000 clones listed, more than 75% are singletons. The chain joins TRBV27 to TRBJ2-6; 8 bases are shared with TRBD1. Sequencing input: PBMCs or T cells enriched from blood (not recorded which). The TCR sequence derives from a woman in her 40s with acute COVID-19. CDR3 sequence: CASSPHGTGFSGANVLTF. The CDR3 coding sequence is TGTGCCAGCAGTCCGCATGGGACAGGATTCTCTGGGGCCAACGTCCTGACTTTC.